This paragraph reports one TCR beta chain. Its cognate antigen is unknown. Amplification used 60 Vbeta primers and 13 Jbeta primers. Measured with immunoSEQ multiplex PCR; TCRdb has only the in-frame clones, and not every one. The sample has around 130,000 clones; about 81% are singletons. The data are from a study of cytomegalovirus exposure and HLA in healthy donors. Study-level points and caveats: Among TCR beta chains, those listed as cytomegalovirus-associated numbered about 150. Data from an earlier analysis indicated that most TCR beta V segments were productive either about 90% or about 30% of the time. Looking again later, the authors saw that most CMV-associated TCR beta chains seemed HLA-restricted.

Input material: PBMCs. The clonotype comes from a man aged 40-50 years in good health and CMV-seronegative.

DNA of the CDR3: TGTGCCAGCAGCTTAGACGGGCAGGGAGGGGAGACCCAGTACTTC. The encoded protein is CASSLDGQGGETQYF. The chain links TRBV11-2 to TRBJ2-5, with 7 bases aligning to TRBD2. There are 15 residues in the CDR3. Germline values: CDR1 SGHAT, CDR2 FQNNGV. J gave up 5 bases and V 0 bases, and 6 bases lay outside the gene matches.